The clone carrying this T cell receptor beta chain showed up many times. Its antigen is as yet unknown. The sample comes from a study of spatial heterogeneity in lung cancer. Study-level background: Sequencing consistently turned up more beta-chain sequences than alpha-chain sequences.

The V end was cut by 5 bases, the J end by 0 bases, with 17 bases between. The CDR3 spans 17 residues. CDR1 MNHEY and CDR2 SMNVEV come from the germline V gene (reference sequence). Time point here: sample taken at primary tumor resection. The donors comprised 60 to 80 untreated early-stage non-small cell lung cancer patients. General study points: Tumor mutation counts were tracked by expanded intratumoral alpha and beta TCR counts.

Each molecule of TCR cDNA was tagged with one unique molecular identifier. TCRdb redid the calling of the 5' RACE reads with MiXCR, one entry per CDR3 protein. The table shows about 100,000 distinct CDR3 sequences, with approximately 4% occurring only once. The sequence was collected from a male donor with early-stage non-small cell lung cancer. V is TRBV27 and J is TRBJ1-5; unclear D gene. The input for sequencing was lung tumor tissue, taken at surgery. Here the CDR3 reads CASSQTNSLYSNQPQHF. CDR3 in DNA: TGTGCCAGCAGTCAGACGAACTCCCTCTATAGCAATCAGCCCCAGCATTTT.